The sequence of this TCR beta chain was determined in a study of immune characterization of retroperitoneal liposarcoma. Each CDR3 protein is one row after TCRdb ran MiXCR on the PCR reads. Here the sample spans about 10,000 distinct CDR3 sequences, roughly a quarter being singletons. Deletions cut 6 bases from V and 1 base from J, with 13 bases between. Looked up from germline, CDR1 is MNHNS and CDR2 is SASEGT. The CDR3 length is 15 residues. Judged by abundance, this clonotype is medium-sized. The source material was tumor tissue. The clonotype comes from a female donor with retroperitoneal liposarcoma. The chain employs TRBV6-1 and TRBJ2-1; D remains ambiguous. CDR3 loop: CASRSWVSSYNEQFF. The CDR3 coding sequence is TGTGCCAGCAGGTCGTGGGTTAGTTCCTACAATGAGCAGTTCTTC.